The present T cell receptor beta chain was sequenced within a study of CD8+CD57+ T cells in acquired aplastic anemia. Details on this clonotype: Its specificity is unknown.

CDR3 and TCR beta VDJ profiling relied on a genomic DNA template. MiXCR was run by TCRdb on the reads, yielding one entry per CDR3 protein. The sample carries around 430,000 distinct CDR3 sequences, approximately 32% recorded once. General observations from the study: The study found no significant CD8+ Simpson's diversity difference between patients and controls.

The authors sequenced patients whose flow cytometry had shown CD8+CD57+ cell expansion. This CDR3 contains 12 residues. Germline V gene lookup returns CDR1 ENHRY and CDR2 SYGVKD. Trimming shortened V by 5 bases and J by 4 bases, and 9 bases separated the two germline ends. This sequence originates from a human donor with aplastic anemia. This chain uses TRBV10-3 with TRBJ2-7; D gene ambiguous. Material: sorted CD4+, CD8+, or CD8+CD57+ T cells (not recorded which) from PBMCs. CDR3 nucleotides: TGTGCCATCAGTTTATTTTCGTACGAGCAGTACTTC. The encoded protein is CAISLFSYEQYF.